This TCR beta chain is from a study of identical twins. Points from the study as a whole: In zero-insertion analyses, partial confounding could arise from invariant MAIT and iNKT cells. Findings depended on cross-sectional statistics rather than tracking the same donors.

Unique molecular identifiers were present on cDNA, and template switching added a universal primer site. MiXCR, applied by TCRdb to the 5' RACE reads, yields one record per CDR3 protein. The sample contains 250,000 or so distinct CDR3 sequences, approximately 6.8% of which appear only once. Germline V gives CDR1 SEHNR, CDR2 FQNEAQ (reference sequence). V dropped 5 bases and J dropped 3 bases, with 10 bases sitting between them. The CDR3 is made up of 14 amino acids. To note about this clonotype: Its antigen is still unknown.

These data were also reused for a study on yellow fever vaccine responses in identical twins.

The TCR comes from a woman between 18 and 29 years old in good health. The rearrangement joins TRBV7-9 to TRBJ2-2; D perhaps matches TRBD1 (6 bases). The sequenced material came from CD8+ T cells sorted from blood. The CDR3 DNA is TGTGCCAGCAGCCTCACAGGGTACACCGGGGAGCTGTTTTTT. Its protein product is CASSLTGYTGELFF.